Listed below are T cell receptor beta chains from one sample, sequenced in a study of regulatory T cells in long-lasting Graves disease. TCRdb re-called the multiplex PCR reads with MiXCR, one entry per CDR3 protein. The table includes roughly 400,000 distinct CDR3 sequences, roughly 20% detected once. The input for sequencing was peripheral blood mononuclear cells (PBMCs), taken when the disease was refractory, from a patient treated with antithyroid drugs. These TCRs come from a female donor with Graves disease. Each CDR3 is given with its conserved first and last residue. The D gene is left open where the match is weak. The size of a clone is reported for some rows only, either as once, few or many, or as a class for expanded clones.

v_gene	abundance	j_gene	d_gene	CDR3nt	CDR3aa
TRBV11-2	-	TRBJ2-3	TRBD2	TGTGCCAGCAACCCCCACCGACTAGCGGGATTGGAGGATACGCAGTATTTT	CASNPHRLAGLEDTQYF
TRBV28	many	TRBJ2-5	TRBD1	TGTGCCAGCAGAGAAACAGGGGTATGGGAGACCCAGTACTTC	CASRETGVWETQYF
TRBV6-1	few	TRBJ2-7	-	TGTGCCAGCAGCTCCGAAGGACAGATTATCTCCTACGAGCAGTACTTC	CASSSEGQIISYEQYF
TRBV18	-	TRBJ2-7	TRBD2	TGTGCCAGCTCATCGCCGGGACTAGCGGGAGATCAGCAGTACTTC	CASSSPGLAGDQQYF
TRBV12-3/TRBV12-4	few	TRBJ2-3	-	TGTGCCAGTAAGGGGCTGAGCACAGATACGCAGTATTTT	CASKGLSTDTQYF
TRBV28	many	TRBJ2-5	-	TGTGCCAGCAGCTCCAAAGGGTGGGAGACCCAGTACTTC	CASSSKGWETQYF
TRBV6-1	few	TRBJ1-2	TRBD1	TGTGCCAGCACCCCAGGGGGGGGCCGAAATGGCTACACCTTC	CASTPGGGRNGYTF
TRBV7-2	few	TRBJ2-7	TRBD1	TGTGCCAGCAGCCTGACAGGGGGGGATGTGTACGAGCAGTACTTC	CASSLTGGDVYEQYF
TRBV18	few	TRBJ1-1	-	TGTGCCAGCTCACCACTGCGAGGTGTGAACACTGAAGCTTTCTTT	CASSPLRGVNTEAFF
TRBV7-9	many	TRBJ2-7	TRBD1	TGTGCCAGCAGCCTTGGACAGGGCGGGGAGCAGTACTTC	CASSLGQGGEQYF
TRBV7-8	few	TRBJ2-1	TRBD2	TGTGCCAGCAGCTTAGCGGGACTAGCAACACACAATGAGCAGTTCTTC	CASSLAGLATHNEQFF
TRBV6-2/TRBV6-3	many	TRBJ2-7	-	TGTGCCAGCTGCCCCGGGACCTTAGCCTACGAGCAGTACTTC	CASCPGTLAYEQYF
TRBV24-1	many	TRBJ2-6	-	TGTGCCACCAGTTTGGACGGACATAGGCTCCAGGCCCCCGGGGCCAACGTCCTGACTTTC	CATSLDGHRLQAPGANVLTF
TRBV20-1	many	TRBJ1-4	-	TGCAGTACTACCCCGTCGGCAACTAATGAAAAACTGTTTTTT	CSTTPSATNEKLFF
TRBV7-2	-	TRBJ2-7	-	TGTGCCAGCAGCCGAATACAGGGAGGTAGCGAGCAGTACTTC	CASSRIQGGSEQYF
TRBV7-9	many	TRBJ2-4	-	TGTGCCAGCAGCCCGGTTGGGACGGCGGTCCAAAACATTCAGTACTTC	CASSPVGTAVQNIQYF
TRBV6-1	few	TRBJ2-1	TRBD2	TGTGCCAGCAGTGAATCACGACTAGCGGGTATCAATGAGCAGTTCTTC	CASSESRLAGINEQFF
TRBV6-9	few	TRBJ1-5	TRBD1	TGTGCCAGCAGTTATGGGGCAGGGGGCCAGCCCCAGCATTTT	CASSYGAGGQPQHF
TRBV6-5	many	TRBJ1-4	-	TGTGCCAGCAGTTACGTGATCGGGGAAAAACTGTTTTTT	CASSYVIGEKLFF
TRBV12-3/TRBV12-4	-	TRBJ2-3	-	TGTGCCAGCAGTTTAACGCGGTCAATAGCGGGACAGGGTGATACGCAGTATTTT	CASSLTRSIAGQGDTQYF
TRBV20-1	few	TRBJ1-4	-	TGCAGTGCTAGACCCCTGGGGGGGGATGCTAATGAAAAACTGTTTTTT	CSARPLGGDANEKLFF
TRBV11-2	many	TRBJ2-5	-	TGTGCCAGCAGCCTCCACGGGACTCCGGGAGAGACCCAGTACTTC	CASSLHGTPGETQYF
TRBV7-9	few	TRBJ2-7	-	TGTGCCAGCAGCTTAACCCCCCCCGTTTCAGGGGGCGGCGCGGGAGGGTCCGAGCAGTACTTC	CASSLTPPVSGGGAGGSEQYF
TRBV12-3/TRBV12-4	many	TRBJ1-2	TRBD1	TGTGCCAGCAGCCTAGGTGTGGGGACAGGGAAAAATGGCTACACCTTC	CASSLGVGTGKNGYTF
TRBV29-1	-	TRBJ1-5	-	TGCAGCGTTCGGCAGGGAGGCAATCAGCCCCAGCATTTT	CSVRQGGNQPQHF
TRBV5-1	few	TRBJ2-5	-	TGCGCCAGCAGCTTGCGGCCAGGAGGGGAAGAGACCCAGTACTTC	CASSLRPGGEETQYF
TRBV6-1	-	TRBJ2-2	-	TGTGCCAGCTTAACACGACGGGACACCGGGGAGCTGTTTTTT	CASLTRRDTGELFF
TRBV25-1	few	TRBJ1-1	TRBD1	TGTGCCAGCAGACGGGACAGGGGGCAAGACACTGAAGCTTTCTTT	CASRRDRGQDTEAFF
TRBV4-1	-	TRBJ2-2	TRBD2	TGCGCCAGCAGCCAAGATTTCGGGAGGGTGAACGGGGAGCTGTTTTTT	CASSQDFGRVNGELFF
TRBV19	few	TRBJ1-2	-	TGTGCCAGTAGTTCCCAGGGAGGGATTTCCTATGGCTACACCTTC	CASSSQGGISYGYTF
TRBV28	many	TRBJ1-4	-	TGTGCCAGCAGTACCCCAGGGAATACCTTACTGTTTTTT	CASSTPGNTLLFF
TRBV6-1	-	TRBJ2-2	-	TGTGCCAGCAGTTTTGATTTTCGGGCAGCGGACACCGGGGAGCTGTTTTTT	CASSFDFRAADTGELFF
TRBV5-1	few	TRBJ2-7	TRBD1	TGCGCCAGCAGCCCTATCCCGACAGGGGGTTCCTACGAGCAGTACTTC	CASSPIPTGGSYEQYF
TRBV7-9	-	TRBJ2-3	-	TGTGCCAGCAGCCCCAGAGACTCGGCAGATACGCAGTATTTT	CASSPRDSADTQYF
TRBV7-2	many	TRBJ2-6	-	TGTGCCAGCAGTGGACATGGGAGTAGCGTCCTGACTTTC	CASSGHGSSVLTF
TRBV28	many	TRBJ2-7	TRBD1	TGTGCCAGCAGCTCCCCGGGACAGGGGTCCTACGAGCAGTACTTC	CASSSPGQGSYEQYF
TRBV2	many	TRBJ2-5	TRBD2	TGTGCCAGCGACAGCGGGAGTTTTGGAGAGACCCAGTACTTC	CASDSGSFGETQYF
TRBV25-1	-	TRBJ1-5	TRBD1	TGTGCCAAGACAGGGGGCATTCAGCCCCAGCATTTT	CAKTGGIQPQHF
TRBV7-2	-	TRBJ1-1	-	TGTGCCAGCAGCTTAGAGCCAGGAGGTAACACTGAAGCTTTCTTT	CASSLEPGGNTEAFF
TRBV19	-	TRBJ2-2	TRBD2	TGTGCCAGTAGTGGTGGTAGCGGGAGCGGCACCGGGGAGCTGTTTTTT	CASSGGSGSGTGELFF
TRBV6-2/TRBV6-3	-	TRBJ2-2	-	TGTGCCAGCAGTGCTGGGGACGGAAAAAGCACCGGGGAGCTGTTTTTT	CASSAGDGKSTGELFF
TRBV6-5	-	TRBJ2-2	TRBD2	TGTGCCAGCAGTTACTTCGGGACTAGCGGGAGGAACACCGGGGAGCTGTTTTTT	CASSYFGTSGRNTGELFF
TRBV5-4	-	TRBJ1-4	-	TGTGCCAGCAGCTTGTGCCCAGGGGAAAGTCCAACTAATGAAAAACTGTTTTTT	CASSLCPGESPTNEKLFF
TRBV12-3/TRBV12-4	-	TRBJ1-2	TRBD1	TGTGCCAGCAGTTTATATTTCCCGACTAGGGACAGGGACTATGGCTACGCCTTC	CASSLYFPTRDRDYGYAF
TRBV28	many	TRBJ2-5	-	TGTGCCAGCAGTTTTGGTGTCACCCTCCAGTACTTC	CASSFGVTLQYF
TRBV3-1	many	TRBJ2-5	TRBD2	TGTGCCAGCAGCCAAGATGTTAGCGGGAGGTCCCAGTACTTC	CASSQDVSGRSQYF
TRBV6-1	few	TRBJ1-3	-	TGTGCCAGCAGTGATCGGGGTTATGGAAACACCATATATTTT	CASSDRGYGNTIYF
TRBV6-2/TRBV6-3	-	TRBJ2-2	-	TGTGCCAGCAGCCCCAGGGGGGGGTCTTTCGGGGAGCTGTTTTTT	CASSPRGGSFGELFF
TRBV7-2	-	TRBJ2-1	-	TGTGCCAGCAGCTTAGAGGCAGCATACAATGAGCAGTTCTTC	CASSLEAAYNEQFF
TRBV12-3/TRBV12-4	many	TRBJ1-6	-	TGTGCCAGCAGTTCCGCGGGACACTTTAATTCACCCCTCCACTTT	CASSSAGHFNSPLHF
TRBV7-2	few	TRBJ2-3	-	TGTGCCAGCAGCTTATACGGGGTTGACACAGATACGCAGTATTTT	CASSLYGVDTDTQYF
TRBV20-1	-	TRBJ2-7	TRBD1	TGCAGTGCTAGAGATGGCGGGACAGGGTTCTACGAGCAGTACTTC	CSARDGGTGFYEQYF
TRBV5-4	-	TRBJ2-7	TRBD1	TGTGCCAGCAGATCGACAGGGACCTACGAGCAGTACTTC	CASRSTGTYEQYF
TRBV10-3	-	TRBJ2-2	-	TGTGCCATCAGTGAGTTGTACGGGCAGAACACCGGGGAGCTGTTTTTT	CAISELYGQNTGELFF
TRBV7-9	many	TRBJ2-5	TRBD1	TGTGCCAGCAGCTCCTCAAACGACAGGGAAGGTTGGTCGGCGGAGACCCAGTACTTC	CASSSSNDREGWSAETQYF